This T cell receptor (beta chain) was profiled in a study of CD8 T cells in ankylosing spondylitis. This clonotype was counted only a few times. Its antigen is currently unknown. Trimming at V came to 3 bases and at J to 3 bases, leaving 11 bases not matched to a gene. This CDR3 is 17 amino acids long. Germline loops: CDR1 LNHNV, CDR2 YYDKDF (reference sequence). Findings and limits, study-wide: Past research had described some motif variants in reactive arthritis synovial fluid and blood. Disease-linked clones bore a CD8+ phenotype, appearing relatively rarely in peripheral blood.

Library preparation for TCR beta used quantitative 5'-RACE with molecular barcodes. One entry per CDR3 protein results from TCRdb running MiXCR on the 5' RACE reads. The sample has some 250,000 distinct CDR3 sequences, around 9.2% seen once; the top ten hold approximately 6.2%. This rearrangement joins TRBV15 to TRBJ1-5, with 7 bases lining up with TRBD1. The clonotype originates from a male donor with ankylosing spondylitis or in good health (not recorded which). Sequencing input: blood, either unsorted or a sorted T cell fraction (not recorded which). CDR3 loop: CATSSSTGTVVNQPQHF. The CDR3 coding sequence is TGTGCCACCAGCAGTTCCACCGGGACAGTCGTCAATCAGCCCCAGCATTTT.